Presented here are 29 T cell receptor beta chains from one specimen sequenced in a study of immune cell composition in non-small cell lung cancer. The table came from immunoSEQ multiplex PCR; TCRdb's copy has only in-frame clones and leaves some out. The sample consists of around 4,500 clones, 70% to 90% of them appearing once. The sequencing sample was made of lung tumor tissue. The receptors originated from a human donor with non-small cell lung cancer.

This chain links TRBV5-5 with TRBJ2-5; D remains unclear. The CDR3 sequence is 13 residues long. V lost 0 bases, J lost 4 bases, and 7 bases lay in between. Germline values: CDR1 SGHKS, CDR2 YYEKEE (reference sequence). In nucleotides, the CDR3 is TGTGCCAGCAGCTTGGCCTATGGAGAGACCCAGTACTTC. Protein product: CASSLAYGETQYF.

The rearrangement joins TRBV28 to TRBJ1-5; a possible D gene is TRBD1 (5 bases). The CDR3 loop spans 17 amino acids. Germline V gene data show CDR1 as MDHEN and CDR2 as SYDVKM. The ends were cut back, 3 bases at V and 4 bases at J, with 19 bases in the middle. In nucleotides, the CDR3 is TGTGCCAGCAGTTTTTTTGGGGCCGAGACCGATAATCAGCCCCAGCATTTT. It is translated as CASSFFGAETDNQPQHF.

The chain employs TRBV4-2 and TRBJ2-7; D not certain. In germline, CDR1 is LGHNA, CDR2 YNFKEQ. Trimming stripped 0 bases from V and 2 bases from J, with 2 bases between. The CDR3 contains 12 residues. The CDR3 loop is CASSQDAYEQYF. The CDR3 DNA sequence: TGTGCCAGCAGCCAAGACGCCTACGAGCAGTACTTC.

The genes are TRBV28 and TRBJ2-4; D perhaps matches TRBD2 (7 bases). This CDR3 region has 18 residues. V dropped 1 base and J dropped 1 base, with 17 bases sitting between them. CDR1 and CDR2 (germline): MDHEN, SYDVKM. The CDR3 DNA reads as TGTGCCAGCAGTTTATTTTTGGGGGGGCACGGGGCCAAAAACATTCAGTACTTC. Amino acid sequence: CASSLFLGGHGAKNIQYF.

The CDR3 sequence is CASSPRPGIDTQYF. CDR3 bases: TGTGCCAGCTCACCACGTCCGGGGATAGATACGCAGTATTTT. The J gene is TRBJ2-3, the V gene TRBV18, with D possibly TRBD2 on 5 matching bases. CDR1 is KGHSH, CDR2 LQKENI, per germline. The CDR3 is 14 amino acids. Trimming pared 1 base from V and 5 bases from J, leaving 10 bases between.

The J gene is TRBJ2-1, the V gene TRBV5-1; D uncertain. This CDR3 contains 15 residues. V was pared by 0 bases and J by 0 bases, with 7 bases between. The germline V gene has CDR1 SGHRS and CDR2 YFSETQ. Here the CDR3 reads CASSLGISSYNEQFF. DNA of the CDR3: TGCGCCAGCAGCTTGGGTATTAGCTCCTACAATGAGCAGTTCTTC.

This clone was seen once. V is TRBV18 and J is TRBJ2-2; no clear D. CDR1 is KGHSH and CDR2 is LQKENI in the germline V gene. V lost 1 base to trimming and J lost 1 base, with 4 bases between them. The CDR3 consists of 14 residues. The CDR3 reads CASSPRGNTGELFF. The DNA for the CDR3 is TGTGCCAGCTCACCACGAGGGAACACCGGGGAGCTGTTTTTT.

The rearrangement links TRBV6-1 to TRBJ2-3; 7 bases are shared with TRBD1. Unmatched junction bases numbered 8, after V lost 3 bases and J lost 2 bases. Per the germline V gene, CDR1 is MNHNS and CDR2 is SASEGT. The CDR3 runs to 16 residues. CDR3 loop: CASSEVSGGYTDTQYF. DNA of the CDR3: TGTGCCAGCAGTGAGGTTTCAGGGGGTTACACAGATACGCAGTATTTT.

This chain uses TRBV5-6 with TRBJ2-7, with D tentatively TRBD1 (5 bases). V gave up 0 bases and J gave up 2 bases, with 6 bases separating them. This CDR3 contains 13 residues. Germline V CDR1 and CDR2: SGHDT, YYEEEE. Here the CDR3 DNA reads TGTGCCAGCAGCTTGGCAGGGACCTACGAGCAGTACTTC. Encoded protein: CASSLAGTYEQYF.

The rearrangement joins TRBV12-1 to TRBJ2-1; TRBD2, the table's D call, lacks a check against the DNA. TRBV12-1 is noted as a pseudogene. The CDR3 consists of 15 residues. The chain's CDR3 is CASSLQAGLEDEQFF. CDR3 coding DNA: TGTGCCAGCAGCCTTCAAGCGGGACTAGAGGATGAGCAGTTCTTC.

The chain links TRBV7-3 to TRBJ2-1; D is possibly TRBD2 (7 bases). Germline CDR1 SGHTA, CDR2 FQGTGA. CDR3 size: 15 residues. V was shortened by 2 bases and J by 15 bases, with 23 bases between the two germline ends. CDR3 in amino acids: CASSLSGGPKSTPFF. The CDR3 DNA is TGTGCCAGCAGCTTATCCGGGGGGCCCAAATCGACCCCGTTCTTC.

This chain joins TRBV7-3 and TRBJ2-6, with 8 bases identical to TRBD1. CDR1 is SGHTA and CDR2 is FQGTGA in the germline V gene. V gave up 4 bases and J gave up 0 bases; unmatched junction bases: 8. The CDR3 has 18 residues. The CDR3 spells CASSSLPGQVSGANVLTF. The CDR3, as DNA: TGTGCCAGCAGCTCCCTCCCGGGACAGGTCTCTGGGGCCAACGTCCTGACTTTC.

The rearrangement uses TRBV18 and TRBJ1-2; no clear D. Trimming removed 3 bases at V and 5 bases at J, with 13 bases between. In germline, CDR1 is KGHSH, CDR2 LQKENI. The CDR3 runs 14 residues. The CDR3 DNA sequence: TGTGCCAGCTCACCGAACGGGGAGCCTTATGGCTACACCTTC. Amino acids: CASSPNGEPYGYTF.

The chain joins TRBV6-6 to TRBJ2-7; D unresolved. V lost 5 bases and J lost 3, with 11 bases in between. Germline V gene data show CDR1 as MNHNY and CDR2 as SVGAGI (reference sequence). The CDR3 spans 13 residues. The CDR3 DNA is TGTGCCAGCAGTCACGGCTCGGGCTACGAGCAGTACTTC. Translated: CASSHGSGYEQYF.

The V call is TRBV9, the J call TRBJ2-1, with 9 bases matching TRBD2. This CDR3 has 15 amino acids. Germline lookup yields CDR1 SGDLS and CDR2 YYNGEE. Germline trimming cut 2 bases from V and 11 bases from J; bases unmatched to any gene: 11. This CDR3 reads CASSVLAGAVGKQFF. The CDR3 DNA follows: TGTGCCAGCAGCGTCTTAGCGGGAGCGGTGGGAAAGCAGTTCTTC.

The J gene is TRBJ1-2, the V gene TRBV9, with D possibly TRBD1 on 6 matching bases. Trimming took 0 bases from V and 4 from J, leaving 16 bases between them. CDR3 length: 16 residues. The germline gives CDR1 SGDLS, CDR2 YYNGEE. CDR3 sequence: CASSVEEAGGSYGYTF. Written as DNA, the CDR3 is TGTGCCAGCAGCGTAGAGGAGGCGGGGGGCTCCTATGGCTACACCTTC.

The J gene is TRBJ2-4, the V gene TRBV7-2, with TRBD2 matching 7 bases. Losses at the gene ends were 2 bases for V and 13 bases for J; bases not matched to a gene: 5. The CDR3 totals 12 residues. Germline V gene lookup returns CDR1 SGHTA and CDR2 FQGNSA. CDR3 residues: CASSLSGRVQYF. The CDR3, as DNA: TGTGCCAGCAGCTTATCAGGGAGGGTCCAGTACTTC. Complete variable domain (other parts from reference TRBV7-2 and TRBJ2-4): GAGVSQSPSNKVTEKGKDVELRCDPISGHTALYWYRQSLGQGLEFLIYFQGNSAPDKSGLPSDRFSAERTGGSVSTLTIQRTQQEDSAVYLCASSLSGRVQYFGAGTRLSVL.

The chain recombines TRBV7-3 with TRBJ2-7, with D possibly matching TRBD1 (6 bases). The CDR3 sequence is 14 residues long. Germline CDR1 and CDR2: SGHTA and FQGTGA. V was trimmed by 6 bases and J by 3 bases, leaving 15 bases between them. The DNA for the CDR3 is TGTGCCAGCAGTCCAGGGGCCCCAAACTACGAGCAGTACTTC. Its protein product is CASSPGAPNYEQYF.

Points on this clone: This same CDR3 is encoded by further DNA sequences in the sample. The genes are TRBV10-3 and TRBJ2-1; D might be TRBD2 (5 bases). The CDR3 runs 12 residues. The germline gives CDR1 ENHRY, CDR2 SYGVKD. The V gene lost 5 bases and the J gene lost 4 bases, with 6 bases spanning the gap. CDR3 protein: CAISPGYNEQFF. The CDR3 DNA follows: TGTGCCATCAGTCCGGGGTACAATGAGCAGTTCTTC.

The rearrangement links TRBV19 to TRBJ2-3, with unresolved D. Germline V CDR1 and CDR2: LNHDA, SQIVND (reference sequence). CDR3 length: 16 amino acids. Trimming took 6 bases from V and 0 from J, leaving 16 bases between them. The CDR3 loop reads CASSKPPGYSTDTQYF. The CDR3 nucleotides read TGTGCCAGTAGCAAACCGCCCGGTTACAGCACAGATACGCAGTATTTT.

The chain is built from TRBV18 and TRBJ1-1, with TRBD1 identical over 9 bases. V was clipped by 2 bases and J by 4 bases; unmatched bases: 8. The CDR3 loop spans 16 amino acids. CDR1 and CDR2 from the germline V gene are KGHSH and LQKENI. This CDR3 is CASSPSVGQGSTEAFF. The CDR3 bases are TGTGCCAGCTCACCATCCGTTGGACAGGGGAGCACTGAAGCTTTCTTT.

The CDR3 region has the DNA TGTGCCAGCAGTTTCATGGTAGCGGGACCTAAAGGGGATACGCAGTATTTT. It is translated as CASSFMVAGPKGDTQYF. The chain recombines TRBV27 with TRBJ2-3; the match to TRBD2 covers 8 bases. The CDR3 is made up of 17 amino acids. Germline trimming cut 3 bases from V and 6 bases from J; bases unmatched to any gene: 14. CDR1 and CDR2 from the germline V gene are MNHEY and SMNVEV (reference sequence).

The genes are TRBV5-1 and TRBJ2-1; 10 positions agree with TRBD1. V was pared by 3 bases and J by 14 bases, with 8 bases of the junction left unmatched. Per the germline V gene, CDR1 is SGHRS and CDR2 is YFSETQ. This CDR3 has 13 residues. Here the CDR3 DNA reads TGCGCCAGCAGCTATCTAGGGACAGGGGATAAGTTCTTC. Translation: CASSYLGTGDKFF.

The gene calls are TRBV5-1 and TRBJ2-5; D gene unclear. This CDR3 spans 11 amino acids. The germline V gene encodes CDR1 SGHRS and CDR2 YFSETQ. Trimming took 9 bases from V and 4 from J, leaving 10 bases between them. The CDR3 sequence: CATRRGETQYF. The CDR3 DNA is TGCGCCACCAGGAGAGGAGAGACCCAGTACTTC.

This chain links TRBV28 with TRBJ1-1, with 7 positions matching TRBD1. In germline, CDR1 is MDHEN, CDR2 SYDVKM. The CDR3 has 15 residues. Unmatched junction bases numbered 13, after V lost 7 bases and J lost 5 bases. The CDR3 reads CASTDARQGRTEAFF. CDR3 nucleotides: TGTGCCAGCACCGACGCCCGACAGGGAAGAACTGAAGCTTTCTTT.

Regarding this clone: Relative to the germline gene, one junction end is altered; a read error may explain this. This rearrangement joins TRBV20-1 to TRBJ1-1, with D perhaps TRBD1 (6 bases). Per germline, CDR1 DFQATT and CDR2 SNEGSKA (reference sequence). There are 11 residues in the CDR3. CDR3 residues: CSEEGGVGSVF. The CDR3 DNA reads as TGCAGTGAAGAGGGGGGGGTGGGCTCAGTGTTT.

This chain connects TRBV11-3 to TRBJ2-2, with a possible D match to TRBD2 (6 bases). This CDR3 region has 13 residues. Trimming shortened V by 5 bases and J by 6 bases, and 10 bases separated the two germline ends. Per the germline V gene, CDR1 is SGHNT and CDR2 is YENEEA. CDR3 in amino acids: CASSNGGPGELFF. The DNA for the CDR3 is TGTGCCAGCAGCAATGGAGGGCCCGGGGAGCTGTTTTTT.

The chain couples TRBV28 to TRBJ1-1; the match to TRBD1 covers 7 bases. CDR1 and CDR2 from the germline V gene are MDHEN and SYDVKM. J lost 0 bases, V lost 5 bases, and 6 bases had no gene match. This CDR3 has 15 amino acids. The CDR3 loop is CASSNPGQMNTEAFF. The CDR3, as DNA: TGTGCCAGCAGTAACCCGGGACAGATGAACACTGAAGCTTTCTTT.

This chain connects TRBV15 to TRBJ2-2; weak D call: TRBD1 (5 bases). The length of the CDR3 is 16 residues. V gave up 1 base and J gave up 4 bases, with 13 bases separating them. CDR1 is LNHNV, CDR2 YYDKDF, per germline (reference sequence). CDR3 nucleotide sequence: TGTGCCACCAGCAGAGTGGCAGGGTGGAGCACCGGGGAGCTGTTTTTT. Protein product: CATSRVAGWSTGELFF.